The rows below give T cell receptor beta chains drawn from one sample of a study of T cell responses to AZD1222 COVID-19 vaccine. Some clones are missing from TCRdb's copy, which holds only in-frame ones; the method was immunoSEQ multiplex PCR. The sample records approximately 100,000 clones, about 89% being singletons. The specimen was peripheral blood, collected on day 0 of AZD1222 vaccination. The receptors originated from an adult in good health. CDR3s include the opening cysteine and the closing phenylalanine or tryptophan. The D gene is left open where the match is weak. Clone size, where shown, is once, few, many, or a class for clones that have expanded.

- TRBJ2-5 TRBV7-8 - TGTGCCAGCAGCTCGCGGCCGGAGACCCAGTACTTC CASSSRPETQYF
- TRBJ1-5 TRBV19 - TGTGCCAGTAAGGGACAAGGGCCTTCCGCCCAGCATTTT CASKGQGPSAQHF
- TRBJ1-4 TRBV30 - TGTGCCTGGAGTGGGGGGGCTAATGAAAAACTGTTTTTT CAWSGGANEKLFF
- TRBJ2-4 TRBV6-5 - TGTGCCAGTGCGCCAAGCGGAAACATTCAGTACTTC CASAPSGNIQYF
TRBD1 TRBJ2-2 TRBV5-5 - TGTGCCAGCAGCCGGTGGGGACAGGGGACCGGGGAGCTGTTTTTT CASSRWGQGTGELFF
- TRBJ1-1 TRBV3-1/TRBV3-2 - TGTGCCAGCAGCCAAGACGGATGGGTCACTGAAGCTTTCTTT CASSQDGWVTEAFF
- TRBJ2-7 TRBV19 - TGTGCCAGTAGTATTTCCGGGGACCCCCCTTACGAGCAGTACTTC CASSISGDPPYEQYF
- TRBJ1-2 TRBV3-1/TRBV3-2 - TGTGCCAGCAGCCTCGGCGGGTTAGGTGGCTACACCTTC CASSLGGLGGYTF
- TRBJ1-1 TRBV9 - TGTGCCAGCAGCGGACGGACGAACACTGAAGCTTTCTTT CASSGRTNTEAFF
- TRBJ2-7 TRBV9 - TGTGCCAGCAGCGTAGGTCCGGGGAGCTCCTACGAGCAGTACTTC CASSVGPGSSYEQYF
TRBD1 TRBJ2-2 TRBV19 medium-sized TGTGCCAGTAGCTCGATCGGGACAGGGGGTTCCGGGGAGCTGTTTTTT CASSSIGTGGSGELFF
- TRBJ1-2 TRBV28 - TGTGCCAGCACCGCTGGGGACACTCACTATGGCTACACCTTC CASTAGDTHYGYTF
- TRBJ2-7 TRBV27 - TGTGCCAGCAGTCAACGCAGGGGGGGCGAGCAGTACTTC CASSQRRGGEQYF
- TRBJ2-1 TRBV7-9 once TGTGCCAGCAGCTTAGGGGTGGAGGTCAATGAGCAGTTCTTC CASSLGVEVNEQFF
- TRBJ1-1 TRBV7-3 - TGTGCCAGCAGCTTGGGTACCCCTGAAGCTTTCTTT CASSLGTPEAFF
- TRBJ1-1 TRBV4-2 - TGTGCCAGCAGCCAAGATGGACGGGGGTCGAGGAACACTGAAGCTTTCTTT CASSQDGRGSRNTEAFF
- TRBJ1-4 TRBV27 - TGTGCCAGCAGTTTAGCAGGGACGTTAGTCGAAAAACTGTTTTTT CASSLAGTLVEKLFF
- TRBJ2-5 TRBV5-5 - TGTGCCAGCAGCCCGGGACATAGCGAGACCCAGTACTTC CASSPGHSETQYF
TRBD1 TRBJ2-3 TRBV6-5 - TGTGCCAGCAAAGGGACAGGGGATAGAGATACGCAGTATTTT CASKGTGDRDTQYF
- TRBJ1-1 TRBV30 - TGTGCCTGGAGCCGACGGACAAACACTGAAGCTTTCTTT CAWSRRTNTEAFF
- TRBJ2-5 TRBV4-1 - TGCGCCAGCAGCCGTTTGGGACTGGACCCCCAAGAGACCCAGTACTTC CASSRLGLDPQETQYF
TRBD1 TRBJ2-5 TRBV6-5 once TGTGCCAGTCACAGGGGGCAAGAGACCCAGTACTTC CASHRGQETQYF
- TRBJ2-7 TRBV7-2 once TGTGCCAGCAGCTCCTACCGAGCTAGATCCGTCTACGAGCAGTACTTC CASSSYRARSVYEQYF
- TRBJ2-7 TRBV2 - TGTGCCAGCAGCCCCTTCCTTGCGGAGGGACTCGGTTCCTACGAGCAGTACTTC CASSPFLAEGLGSYEQYF